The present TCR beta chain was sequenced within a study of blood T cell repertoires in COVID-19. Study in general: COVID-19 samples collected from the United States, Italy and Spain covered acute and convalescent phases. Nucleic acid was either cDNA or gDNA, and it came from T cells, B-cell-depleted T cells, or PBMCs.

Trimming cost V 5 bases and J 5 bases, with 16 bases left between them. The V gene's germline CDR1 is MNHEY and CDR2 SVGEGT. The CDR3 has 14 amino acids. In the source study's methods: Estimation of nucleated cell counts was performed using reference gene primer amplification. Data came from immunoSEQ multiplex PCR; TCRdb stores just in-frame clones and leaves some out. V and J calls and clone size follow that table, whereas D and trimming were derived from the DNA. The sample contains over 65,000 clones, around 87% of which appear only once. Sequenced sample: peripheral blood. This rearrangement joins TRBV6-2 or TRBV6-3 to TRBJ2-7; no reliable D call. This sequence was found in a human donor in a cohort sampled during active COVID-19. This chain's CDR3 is CASSPDTGRNEQYF. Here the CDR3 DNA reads TGTGCCAGCAGTCCCGACACTGGCCGTAACGAGCAGTACTTC.